One sample yielded the 19 T cell receptor beta chains listed below, sequenced in a study of T cell repertoires in cytomegalovirus infection. TCRdb reanalysed the reads using MiXCR and keeps one entry per CDR3 protein. Of 750,000 to 950,000 distinct CDR3 sequences listed, 25% to 30% are singletons. Which antigens these TCRs recognize remains unknown. The input for sequencing was cultured CD8+ T cells from PBMCs, taken from culture after CMV antigen stimulation. The receptor source for this set is a human donor in good health (CMV status not recorded). Some clones in this sample may be carry-over from other donors' samples.

The rearrangement joins TRBV14 to TRBJ2-3; unclear D gene. V lost 0 bases, J lost 4 bases, and 5 bases lay in between. CDR1 is SGHDN and CDR2 is FVKESK in the germline V gene. This CDR3 comprises 13 residues. The CDR3 DNA sequence: TGTGCCAGCAGCCAAGATGGACCAGATACGCAGTATTTT. This gives the protein CASSQDGPDTQYF. Complete variable domain (other parts from reference TRBV14 and TRBJ2-3): EAGVTQFPSHSVIEKGQTVTLRCDPISGHDNLYWYRRVMGKEIKFLLHFVKESKQDESGMPNNRFLAERTGGTYSTLKVQPAELEDSGVYFCASSQDGPDTQYFGPGTRLTVL.

This clonotype has only a few counts. This sequence joins TRBV6-1 and TRBJ1-5; 8 bases line up with TRBD1. CDR1 MNHNS and CDR2 SASEGT come from the germline V gene. The V segment lost 4 bases and the J segment 4 bases; nucleotides outside the gene matches: 9. The CDR3 contains 16 residues. CDR3 sequence (DNA): TGTGCCAGCAGTGGAATAGGACAGGGCAGAAATCAGCCCCAGCATTTT. Amino acids: CASSGIGQGRNQPQHF.

The chain couples TRBV12-3 or TRBV12-4 to TRBJ1-6; TRBD1 agrees at 10 bases. J was trimmed by 4 bases and V by 5 bases; bases with no gene match: 14. The CDR3 loop spans 19 amino acids. CDR3 amino acids: CASSMSGQGRTGYNSPLHF. The CDR3 coding sequence is TGTGCCAGCAGTATGTCGGGACAGGGGAGGACCGGGTATAATTCACCCCTCCACTTT.

V usage is TRBV19 and J usage is TRBJ1-5; D possibly corresponds to TRBD1 (6 bases). Germline CDR1 and CDR2: LNHDA and SQIVND (reference sequence). The CDR3 contains 14 residues. Trimming left V 3 bases short and J 5 bases short, with 11 bases between. Written as DNA, the CDR3 is TGTGCCAGTAGTATTTGGGCAGGGGATCAGCCCCAGCATTTT. Its protein is CASSIWAGDQPQHF.

The chain recombines TRBV2 with TRBJ1-2, with a weak D call TRBD1 (6 bases). Germline values: CDR1 SNHLY, CDR2 FYNNEI. V dropped 6 bases and J dropped 3 bases, with 14 bases sitting between them. The CDR3 consists of 14 residues. In DNA, the CDR3 is TGTGCCAGCAGGATGATACAGGGTTACTATGGCTACACCTTC. Its translation: CASRMIQGYYGYTF. Full variable domain (outside the CDR3, taken from reference TRBV2 and TRBJ1-2): EPEVTQTPSHQVTQMGQEVILRCVPISNHLYFYWYRQILGQKVEFLVSFYNNEISEKSEIFDDQFSVERPDGSNFTLKIRSTKLEDSAMYFCASRMIQGYYGYTFGSGTRLTVV.

CDR3: CSARVNERGGDTQYF. The CDR3 bases are TGCAGTGCTAGAGTTAACGAGCGGGGAGGAGATACGCAGTATTTT. The chain couples TRBV20-1 to TRBJ2-3, with 7 bases aligning to TRBD2. Germline values: CDR1 DFQATT, CDR2 SNEGSKA (reference sequence). The CDR3 spans 15 residues. V shed 1 base and J 5 bases; nucleotides not matched to a gene: 9.

This clonotype came up a few times. The chain combines TRBV6-5 with TRBJ2-3; TRBD1 matches 7 bases. CDR1 is MNHEY and CDR2 is SVGAGI in the germline V gene. Trimming at V came to 2 bases and at J to 3 bases, leaving 11 bases not matched to a gene. There are 17 residues in the CDR3. The CDR3 DNA sequence: TGTGCCAGCAGTTACACTAGGGACAGAGGGCTTACAGATACGCAGTATTTT. Its protein product is CASSYTRDRGLTDTQYF.

This clonotype was seen more than once but under ten times. The rearrangement joins TRBV29-1 to TRBJ1-1; 9 bases match TRBD1. Germline V gives CDR1 SQVTM, CDR2 ANQGSEA. J was trimmed by 4 bases and V by 8 bases; bases with no gene match: 8. The CDR3 covers 13 residues. As DNA, the CDR3 is TGCAGCCCACGACAGGGGGATTTCACTGAAGCTTTCTTT. Its translation is CSPRQGDFTEAFF.

The chain links TRBV19 to TRBJ1-6; no definite D call. This CDR3 is built from 11 residues. The ends were cut back, 4 bases at V and 5 bases at J, with 0 bases in the middle. The germline V gene has CDR1 LNHDA and CDR2 SQIVND (reference sequence). CDR3 amino acids: CASSNNSPLHF. The DNA of the CDR3 is TGTGCCAGTAGTAATAATTCACCCCTCCACTTT.

The V call is TRBV5-1, the J call TRBJ1-2, with D unclear. From germline, CDR1 is SGHRS and CDR2 YFSETQ. The V end was cut by 4 bases, the J end by 8 bases, with 21 bases between. The CDR3 is made up of 15 amino acids. CDR3 sequence: CASSPGVNFELGYTF. DNA for the CDR3: TGCGCCAGCAGCCCTGGGGTCAACTTCGAACTAGGCTACACCTTC.

The chain is built from TRBV2 and TRBJ1-1; D remains ambiguous. The CDR3 sequence is 12 residues long. The germline V and J ends were trimmed by 3 bases and 5 bases, with 7 bases remaining between them. The V gene's germline CDR1 is SNHLY and CDR2 FYNNEI. The CDR3 sequence is CASSDQWTEAFF. The CDR3 DNA reads TGTGCCAGCAGTGATCAGTGGACTGAAGCTTTCTTT.

This clonotype was seen at least ten times. This sequence joins TRBV19 and TRBJ2-1, with a weak D call TRBD1 (5 bases). The CDR3 has 13 amino acids. CDR1 is LNHDA, CDR2 SQIVND, per germline (reference sequence). The ends were cut back, 9 bases at V and 3 bases at J, with 12 bases in the middle. The CDR3 sequence is CASSIDSYNEQFF. In nucleotides, the CDR3 is TGTGCCAGCAGCATTGACAGCTACAATGAGCAGTTCTTC.

This clonotype was found many times. V usage is TRBV7-9 and J usage is TRBJ2-2; D might be TRBD1 (6 bases). CDR3 length equals 15 residues. Trimming shortened V by 5 bases and J by 5 bases, and 15 bases separated the two germline ends. From germline, CDR1 is SEHNR and CDR2 FQNEAQ (reference sequence). The CDR3 nucleotides are TGTGCCAGCAGCCCGCAGGGGTATGAAACCGGGGAGCTGTTTTTT. Residues: CASSPQGYETGELFF.

This clonotype was counted at least ten times. This chain joins TRBV7-2 and TRBJ2-2, with D possibly being TRBD1 (6 bases). The CDR3 covers 17 residues. The germline CDR1 and CDR2 sequences are SGHTA and FQGNSA. The ends were cut back, 2 bases at V and 7 bases at J, with 20 bases in the middle. The CDR3 reads CASSLRVMDSNFGELFF. The CDR3 nucleotides read TGTGCCAGCAGCTTACGGGTTATGGACAGTAATTTCGGGGAGCTGTTTTTT. Full variable domain (outside the CDR3, taken from reference TRBV7-2 and TRBJ2-2): GAGVSQSPSNKVTEKGKDVELRCDPISGHTALYWYRQSLGQGLEFLIYFQGNSAPDKSGLPSDRFSAERTGGSVSTLTIQRTQQEDSAVYLCASSLRVMDSNFGELFFGEGSRLTVL.

This rearrangement joins TRBV12-5 to TRBJ2-2, with D perhaps TRBD2 (5 bases). V lost 6 bases and J 1 base, leaving 9 bases between the germline ends. This CDR3 region has 14 residues. CDR1 is LGHNT and CDR2 is FRNRAP in the germline V gene. CDR3 DNA: TGTGCTAGTGGGGTAGAGGGGAACACCGGGGAGCTGTTTTTT. It encodes CASGVEGNTGELFF.

In this sample, this clonotype turned up many times. V gene TRBV7-9 combines with J gene TRBJ2-5; no reliable D call. Trimming pared 1 base from V and 3 bases from J, leaving 9 bases between. CDR1 is SEHNR, CDR2 FQNEAQ, per germline (reference sequence). This CDR3 spans 14 amino acids. CDR3 region: CASSLVSPEETQYF. The CDR3 DNA reads TGTGCCAGCAGCTTAGTGAGCCCGGAAGAGACCCAGTACTTC.

This clonotype has just a few counts. V usage is TRBV4-1 and J usage is TRBJ1-1; tentatively, D is TRBD1 (6 bases). CDR1 MGHRA and CDR2 YSYEKL come from the germline V gene. V was pared by 10 bases and J by 7 bases, with 13 bases between. This CDR3 has 11 residues. CDR3: CATRGPGEAFF. The CDR3 DNA reads TGCGCCACCCGGGGGCCAGGTGAAGCTTTCTTT.

In nucleotides, the CDR3 is TGTGCCAGCAGCCACCGGATTGTCGCTCAGCCCCAGCATTTT. Translating gives CASSHRIVAQPQHF. The chain joins TRBV12-3 or TRBV12-4 to TRBJ1-5; D not certain. CDR3 length equals 14 residues. Trimming removed 6 bases from V and 6 bases from J, with 15 bases in between.

This clonotype showed up many times. V usage is TRBV6-5 and J usage is TRBJ1-2; possibly TRBD1 for D (5 bases). V lost 2 bases and J lost 4, with 14 bases in between. Germline V gives CDR1 MNHEY, CDR2 SVGAGI. The CDR3 totals 15 residues. The CDR3, as DNA: TGTGCCAGCAGTTACGGGCAGGGCGTGATCTATGGCTACACCTTC. Protein: CASSYGQGVIYGYTF.